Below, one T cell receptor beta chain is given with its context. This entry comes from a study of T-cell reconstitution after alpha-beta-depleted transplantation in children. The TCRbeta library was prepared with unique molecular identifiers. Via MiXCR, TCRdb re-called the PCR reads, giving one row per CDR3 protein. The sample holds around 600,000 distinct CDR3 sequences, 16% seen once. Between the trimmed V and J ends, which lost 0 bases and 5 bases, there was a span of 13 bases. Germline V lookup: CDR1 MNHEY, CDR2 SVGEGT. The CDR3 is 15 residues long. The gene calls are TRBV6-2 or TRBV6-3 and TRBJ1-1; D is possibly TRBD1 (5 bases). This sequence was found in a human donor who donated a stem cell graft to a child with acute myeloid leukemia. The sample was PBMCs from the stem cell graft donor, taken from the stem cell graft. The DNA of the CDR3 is TGTGCCAGCAGTTACTCGGATGCCAGGGTGACTGAAGCTTTCTTT. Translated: CASSYSDARVTEAFF.